The clone carrying this T cell receptor (beta chain) was counted between two and nine times. Antigen: not known. The sample is drawn from a study of cytomegalovirus exposure and HLA in healthy donors. Germline CDR1 reads MNHNS; CDR2 reads SASEGT. The CDR3 runs to 13 residues. Trimming left V 7 bases short and J 0 bases short, with 7 bases between. Study results and caveats: Across donors, presence/absence analyses took sequencing depth to be roughly uniform. V- and J-gene trimming of TCR beta was linked (in a later analysis) to a missense DCLRE1C variant.

PCR employed 60 Vbeta and 13 Jbeta primers. TCRdb's table, derived via immunoSEQ multiplex PCR, lists solely in-frame clones and lacks some. This table holds 40,000 to 60,000 clones, around 70% found once. Sequences were obtained from PBMCs. The chain links TRBV6-1 to TRBJ1-5; D might be TRBD1 (5 bases). This TCR was recovered from a woman aged 50 to 60 in good health and CMV-seronegative. The CDR3 DNA sequence: TGTGCCAGCATGCAGGGTAGCAATCAGCCCCAGCATTTT. Protein product: CASMQGSNQPQHF.